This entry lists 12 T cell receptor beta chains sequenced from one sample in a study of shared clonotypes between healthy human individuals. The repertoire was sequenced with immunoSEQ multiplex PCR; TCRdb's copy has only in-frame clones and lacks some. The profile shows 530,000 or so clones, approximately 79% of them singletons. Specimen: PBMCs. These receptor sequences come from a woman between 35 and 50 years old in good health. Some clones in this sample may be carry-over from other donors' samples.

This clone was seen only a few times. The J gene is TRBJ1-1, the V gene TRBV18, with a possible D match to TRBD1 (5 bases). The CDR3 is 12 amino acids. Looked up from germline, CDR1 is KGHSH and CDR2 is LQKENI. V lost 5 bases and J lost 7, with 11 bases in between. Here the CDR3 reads CASSSDSYEAFF. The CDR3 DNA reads TGTGCCAGCTCATCCGACAGTTATGAAGCTTTCTTT. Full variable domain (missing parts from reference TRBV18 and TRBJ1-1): NAGVMQNPRHLVRRRGQEARLRCSPMKGHSHVYWYRQLPEEGLKFMVYLQKENIIDESGMPKERFSAEFPKEGPSILRIQQVVRGDSAAYFCASSSDSYEAFFGQGTRLTVV.

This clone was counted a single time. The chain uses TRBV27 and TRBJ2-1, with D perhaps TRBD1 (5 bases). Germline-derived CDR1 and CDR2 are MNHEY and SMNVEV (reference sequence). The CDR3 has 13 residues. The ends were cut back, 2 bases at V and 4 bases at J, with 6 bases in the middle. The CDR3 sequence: CASSLGAYNEQFF. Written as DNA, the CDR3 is TGTGCCAGCAGTTTAGGGGCTTACAATGAGCAGTTCTTC.

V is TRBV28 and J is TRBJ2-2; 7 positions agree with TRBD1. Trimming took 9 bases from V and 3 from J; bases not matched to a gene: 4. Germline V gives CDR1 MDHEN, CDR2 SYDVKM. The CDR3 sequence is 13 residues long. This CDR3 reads CASWDSYTGELFF. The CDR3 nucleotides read TGTGCCAGTTGGGACAGCTACACCGGGGAGCTGTTTTTT.

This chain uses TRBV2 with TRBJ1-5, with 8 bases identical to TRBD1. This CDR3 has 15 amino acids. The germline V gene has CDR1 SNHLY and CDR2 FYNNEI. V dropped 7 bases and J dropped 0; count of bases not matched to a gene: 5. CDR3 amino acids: CASKDRENSNQPQHF. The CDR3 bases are TGTGCCAGCAAGGACAGGGAAAATAGCAATCAGCCCCAGCATTTT.

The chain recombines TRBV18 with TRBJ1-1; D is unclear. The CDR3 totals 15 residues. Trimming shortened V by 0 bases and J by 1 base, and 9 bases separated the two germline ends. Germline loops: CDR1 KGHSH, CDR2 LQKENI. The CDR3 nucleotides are TGTGCCAGCTCACCACCGACGGGCCGGAACACTGAAGCTTTCTTT. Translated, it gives CASSPPTGRNTEAFF.

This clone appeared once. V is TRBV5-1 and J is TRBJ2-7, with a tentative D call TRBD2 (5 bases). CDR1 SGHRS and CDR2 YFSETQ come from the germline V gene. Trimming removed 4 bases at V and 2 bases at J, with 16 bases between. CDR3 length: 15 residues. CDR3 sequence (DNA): TGCGCCAGCAGCCCGATACTAGAAGAACCCTACGAGCAGTACTTC. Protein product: CASSPILEEPYEQYF.

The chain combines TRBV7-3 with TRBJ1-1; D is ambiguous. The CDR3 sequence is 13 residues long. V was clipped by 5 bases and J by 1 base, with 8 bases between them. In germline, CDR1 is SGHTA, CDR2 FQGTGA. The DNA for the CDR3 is TGTGCCAGCAGCCCGTCAGGGAACACTGAAGCTTTCTTT. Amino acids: CASSPSGNTEAFF.

In DNA form, the CDR3 reads TGTGCCAGCAGGGCCTATGGCTACACCTTC. Its translation is CASRAYGYTF. This sequence joins TRBV11-2 and TRBJ1-2; D ambiguous. The V end lost 6 bases, the J end lost 4 bases, and 3 bases lay between the germline ends. CDR1 is SGHAT and CDR2 is FQNNGV in the germline V gene. The CDR3 is 10 residues long.

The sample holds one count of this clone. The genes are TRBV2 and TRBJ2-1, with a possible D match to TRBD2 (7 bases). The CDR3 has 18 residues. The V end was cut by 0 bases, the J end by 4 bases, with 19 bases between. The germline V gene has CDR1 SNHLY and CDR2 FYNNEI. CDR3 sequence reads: CASSEALQGRGPYNEQFF. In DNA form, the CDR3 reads TGTGCCAGCAGTGAAGCGCTTCAGGGGAGGGGACCTTACAATGAGCAGTTCTTC.

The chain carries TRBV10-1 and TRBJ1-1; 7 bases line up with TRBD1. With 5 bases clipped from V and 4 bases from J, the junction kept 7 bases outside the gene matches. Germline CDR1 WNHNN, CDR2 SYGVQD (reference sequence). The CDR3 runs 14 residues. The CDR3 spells CASSTDRVATEAFF. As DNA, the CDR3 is TGCGCCAGCAGTACAGACAGGGTGGCCACTGAAGCTTTCTTT.

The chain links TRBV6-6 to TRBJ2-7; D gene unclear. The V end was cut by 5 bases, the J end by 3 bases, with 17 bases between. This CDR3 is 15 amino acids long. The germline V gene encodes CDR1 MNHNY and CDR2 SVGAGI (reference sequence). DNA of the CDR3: TGTGCCAGCAGTCCCGAATCACAACTCTTCTACGAGCAGTACTTC. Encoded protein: CASSPESQLFYEQYF.

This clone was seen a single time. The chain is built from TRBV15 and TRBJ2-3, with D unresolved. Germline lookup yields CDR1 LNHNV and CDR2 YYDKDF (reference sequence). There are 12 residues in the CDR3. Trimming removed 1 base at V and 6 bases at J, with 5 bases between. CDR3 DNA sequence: TGTGCCACCAGCAGAGGGTTTGATACGCAGTATTTT. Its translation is CATSRGFDTQYF.